This TCR beta chain was sequenced for a study of blood T cell repertoires in COVID-19. Study context: The United States, Italy and Spain were the sources of the acute and convalescent COVID-19 samples. PBMCs, B-cell-depleted T cells, or T cells were the source of the cDNA or gDNA that made up the material.

Source study methods: Nucleated cell number was recorded as an estimate derived from reference gene primer amplification. Sequencing was performed with immunoSEQ multiplex PCR; in TCRdb, only in-frame clones are kept and a portion is missing. The DNA gave D and trimming, while V, J and clone size come from that table. The sample carries some 330,000 clones, approximately 87% recorded once. The CDR3 is 15 amino acids. Germline V gene sequence: CDR1 SGHRS, CDR2 YFSETQ. V gave up 3 bases and J gave up 3 bases; unmatched junction bases: 5. The chain joins TRBV5-1 to TRBJ2-3, with 9 bases fitting TRBD1. The material sequenced was peripheral blood. The sequence derives from a woman aged 45-60 years with active or convalescent COVID-19. In DNA, the CDR3 is TGCGCCAGCAGCTATGGGACAGGGTTTACAGATACGCAGTATTTT. Protein product: CASSYGTGFTDTQYF.